These 3 T cell receptor beta chains share one sample of origin, sequenced in a study of blood T cell repertoires in COVID-19. TCRdb's copy holds only in-frame clones and misses some; the assay was immunoSEQ multiplex PCR. The sample lists some 130,000 clones, roughly four fifths occurring once. The sample taken for sequencing was peripheral blood. These receptors were obtained from a woman aged 50 to 65 with acute or convalescent COVID-19.

The chain employs TRBV30 and TRBJ2-7, with 11 bases fitting TRBD1. The CDR3 is 13 amino acids. V dropped 3 bases and J dropped 5; count of bases not matched to a gene: 3. Germline-derived CDR1 and CDR2 are GTSNPN and SVGIG (reference sequence). The CDR3 DNA reads TGTGCCTGGAGCCGGGACAGGGGGGACGAGCAGTACTTC. Encoded protein: CAWSRDRGDEQYF.

This clone was observed a handful of times. The CDR3: CASSTDGPNYGYTF. Here the CDR3 DNA reads TGTGCCAGCTCAACAGACGGCCCCAACTATGGCTACACCTTC. J is TRBJ1-2 and V is TRBV18; the D is unclear. The germline V and J ends were trimmed by 5 bases and 2 bases, with 12 bases remaining between them. From germline, CDR1 is KGHSH and CDR2 LQKENI. The length of the CDR3 is 14 residues.

The J gene is TRBJ1-2, the V gene TRBV6-5; a weak D match, TRBD1 (5 bases). The germline V and J ends were trimmed by 5 bases and 2 bases, with 9 bases remaining between them. Germline CDR1 and CDR2: MNHEY and SVGAGI. The CDR3 runs to 13 residues. CDR3 coding DNA: TGTGCCAGCAGTCAGGGAATAAACTATGGCTACACCTTC. The encoded protein is CASSQGINYGYTF.